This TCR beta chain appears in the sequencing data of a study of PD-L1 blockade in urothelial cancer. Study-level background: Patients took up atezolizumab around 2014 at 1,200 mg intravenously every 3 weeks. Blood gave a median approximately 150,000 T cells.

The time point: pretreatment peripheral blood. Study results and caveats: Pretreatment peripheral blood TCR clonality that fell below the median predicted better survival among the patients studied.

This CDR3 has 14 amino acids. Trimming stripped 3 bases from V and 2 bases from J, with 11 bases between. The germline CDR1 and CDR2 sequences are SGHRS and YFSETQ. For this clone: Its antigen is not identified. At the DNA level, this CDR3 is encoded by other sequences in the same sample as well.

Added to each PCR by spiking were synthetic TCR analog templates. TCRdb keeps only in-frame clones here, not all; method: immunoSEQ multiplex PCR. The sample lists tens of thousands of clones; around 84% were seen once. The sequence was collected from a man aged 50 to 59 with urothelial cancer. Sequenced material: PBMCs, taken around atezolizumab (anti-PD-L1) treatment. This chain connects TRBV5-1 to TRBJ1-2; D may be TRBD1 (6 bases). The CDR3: CASSSTGANYGYTF. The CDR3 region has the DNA TGCGCCAGCAGCTCGACAGGAGCAAACTATGGCTACACCTTC. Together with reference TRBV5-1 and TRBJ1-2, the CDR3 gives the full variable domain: KAGVTQTPRYLIKTRGQQVTLSCSPISGHRSVSWYQQTPGQGLQFLFEYFSETQRNKGNFPGRFSGRQFSNSRSEMNVSTLELGDSALYLCASSSTGANYGYTFGSGTRLTVV.